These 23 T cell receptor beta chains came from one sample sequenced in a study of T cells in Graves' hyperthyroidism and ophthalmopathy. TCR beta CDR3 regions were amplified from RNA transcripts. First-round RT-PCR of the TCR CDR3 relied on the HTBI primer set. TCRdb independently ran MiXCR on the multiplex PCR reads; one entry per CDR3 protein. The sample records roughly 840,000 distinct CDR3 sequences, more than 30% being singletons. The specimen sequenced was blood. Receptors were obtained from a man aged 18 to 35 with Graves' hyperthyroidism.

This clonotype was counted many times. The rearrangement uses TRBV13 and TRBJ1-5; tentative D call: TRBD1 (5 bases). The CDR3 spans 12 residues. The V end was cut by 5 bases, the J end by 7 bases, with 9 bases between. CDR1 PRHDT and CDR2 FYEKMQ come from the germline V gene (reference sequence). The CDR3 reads CASSRGTQPQHF. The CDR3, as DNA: TGTGCCAGCAGCCGCGGGACCCAGCCCCAGCATTTT.

In DNA, the CDR3 is TGTGCCAGTACCAGCAGACATCCTAGCACAGATACGCAGTATTTT. Its translation is CASTSRHPSTDTQYF. The rearrangement links TRBV19 to TRBJ2-3, with D unclear. V shed 7 bases and J shed 0 bases, with 14 bases lying between them. CDR3 length: 15 residues. CDR1 is LNHDA and CDR2 is SQIVND in the germline V gene (reference sequence). Complete variable domain (other parts from reference TRBV19 and TRBJ2-3): DGGITQSPKYLFRKEGQNVTLSCEQNLNHDAMYWYRQDPGQGLRLIYYSQIVNDFQKGDIAEGYSVSREKKESFPLTVTSAQKNPTAFYLCASTSRHPSTDTQYFGPGTRLTVL.

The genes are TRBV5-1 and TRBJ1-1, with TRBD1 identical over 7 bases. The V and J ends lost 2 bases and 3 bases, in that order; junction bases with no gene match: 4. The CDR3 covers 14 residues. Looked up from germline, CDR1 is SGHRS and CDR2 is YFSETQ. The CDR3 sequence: CASSLGQVYTEAFF. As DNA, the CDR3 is TGCGCCAGCAGCTTAGGACAGGTGTACACTGAAGCTTTCTTT.

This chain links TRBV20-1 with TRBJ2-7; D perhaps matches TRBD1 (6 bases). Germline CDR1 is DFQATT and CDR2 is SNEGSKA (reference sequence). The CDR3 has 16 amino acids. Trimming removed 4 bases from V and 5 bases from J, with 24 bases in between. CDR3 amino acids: CSATQPLTGSGHEQYF. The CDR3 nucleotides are TGCAGTGCTACGCAGCCCCTAACAGGGAGTGGGCACGAGCAGTACTTC.

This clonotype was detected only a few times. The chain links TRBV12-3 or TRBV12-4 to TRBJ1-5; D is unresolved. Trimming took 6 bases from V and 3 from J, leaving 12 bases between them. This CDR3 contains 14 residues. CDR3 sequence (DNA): TGTGCCAGCAGCTCAGGACCCCCCAATCAGCCCCAGCATTTT. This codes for CASSSGPPNQPQHF.

This chain's CDR3 is CASSETGSGYGYTF. The DNA for the CDR3 is TGTGCCAGCAGTGAAACGGGGAGCGGCTATGGCTACACCTTC. The genes are TRBV6-1 and TRBJ1-2, with D unclear. There are 14 residues in the CDR3. V was clipped by 2 bases and J by 4 bases, with 11 bases between them. CDR1 MNHNS and CDR2 SASEGT come from the germline V gene.

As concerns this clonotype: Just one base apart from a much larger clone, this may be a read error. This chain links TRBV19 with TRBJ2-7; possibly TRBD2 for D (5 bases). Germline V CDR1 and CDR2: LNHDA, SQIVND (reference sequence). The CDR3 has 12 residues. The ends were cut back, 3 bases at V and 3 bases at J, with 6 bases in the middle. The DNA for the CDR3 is TGTGCCAGTAGTATCGGACTCTACGAGCAGTACTTC. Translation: CASSIGLYEQYF.

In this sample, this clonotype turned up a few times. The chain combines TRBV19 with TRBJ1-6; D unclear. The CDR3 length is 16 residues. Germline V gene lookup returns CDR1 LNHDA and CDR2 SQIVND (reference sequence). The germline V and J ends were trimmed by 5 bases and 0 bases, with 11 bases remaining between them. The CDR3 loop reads CASSEQVSSYNSPLHF. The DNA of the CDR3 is TGTGCCAGTAGTGAGCAGGTTAGCTCCTATAATTCACCCCTCCACTTT.

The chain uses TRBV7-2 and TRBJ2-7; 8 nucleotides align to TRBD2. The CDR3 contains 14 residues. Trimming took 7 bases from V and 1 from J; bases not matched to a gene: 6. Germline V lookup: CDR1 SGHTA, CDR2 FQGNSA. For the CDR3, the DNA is TGTGCCAGCAACCGACTAGCGACTTCCTACGAGCAGTACTTC. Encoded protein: CASNRLATSYEQYF.

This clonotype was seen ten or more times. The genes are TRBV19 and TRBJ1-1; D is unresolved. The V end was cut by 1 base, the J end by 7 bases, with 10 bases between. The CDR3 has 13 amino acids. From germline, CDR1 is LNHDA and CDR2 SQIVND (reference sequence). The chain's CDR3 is CASSIVFDDEAFF. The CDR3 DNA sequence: TGTGCCAGTAGTATAGTGTTTGACGATGAAGCTTTCTTT.

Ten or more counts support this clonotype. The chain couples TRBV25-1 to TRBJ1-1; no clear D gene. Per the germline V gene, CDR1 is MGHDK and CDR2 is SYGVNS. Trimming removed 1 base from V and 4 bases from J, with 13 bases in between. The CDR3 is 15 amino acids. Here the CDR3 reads CASSELGDGSTEAFF. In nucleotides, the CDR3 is TGTGCCAGCAGTGAATTAGGCGACGGAAGCACTGAAGCTTTCTTT.

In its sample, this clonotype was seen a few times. CDR3 loop: CASSLEGPNTEAFF. In DNA form, the CDR3 reads TGTGCCAGCAGCTTAGAAGGACCGAACACTGAAGCTTTCTTT. The chain carries TRBV11-1 and TRBJ1-1; unclear D gene. This CDR3 is built from 14 residues. Germline V CDR1 and CDR2: SGHAT, FQDESV (reference sequence). V lost 1 base, J lost 1 base, and 7 bases lay in between.

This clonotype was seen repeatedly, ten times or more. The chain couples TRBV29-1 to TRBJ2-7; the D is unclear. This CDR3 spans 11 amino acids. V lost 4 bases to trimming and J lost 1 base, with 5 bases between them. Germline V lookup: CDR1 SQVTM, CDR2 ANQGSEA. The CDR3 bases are TGCAGCGTTGGGCTGTCCTACGAGCAGTACTTC. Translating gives CSVGLSYEQYF.

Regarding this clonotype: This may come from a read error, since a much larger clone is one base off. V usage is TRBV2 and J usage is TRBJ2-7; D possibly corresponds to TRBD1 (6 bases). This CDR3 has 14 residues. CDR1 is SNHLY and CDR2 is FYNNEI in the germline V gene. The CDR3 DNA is TGTGCCAGCAGTGATGGGACACAGTCCTACGAGCAGTGCTTC. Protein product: CASSDGTQSYEQCF. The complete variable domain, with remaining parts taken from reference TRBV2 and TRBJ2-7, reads EPEVTQTPSHQVTQMGQEVILRCVPISNHLYFYWYRQILGQKVEFLVSFYNNEISEKSEIFDDQFSVERPDGSNFTLKIRSTKLEDSAMYFCASSDGTQSYEQCFGPGTRLTVT.

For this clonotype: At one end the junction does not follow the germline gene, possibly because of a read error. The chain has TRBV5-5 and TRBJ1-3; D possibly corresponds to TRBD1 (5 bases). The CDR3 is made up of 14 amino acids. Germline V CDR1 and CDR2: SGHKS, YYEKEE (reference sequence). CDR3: CASSGTASGSTIYF. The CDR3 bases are TGTGCCAGCAGCGGGACCGCCTCTGGAAGCACCATATATTTT.

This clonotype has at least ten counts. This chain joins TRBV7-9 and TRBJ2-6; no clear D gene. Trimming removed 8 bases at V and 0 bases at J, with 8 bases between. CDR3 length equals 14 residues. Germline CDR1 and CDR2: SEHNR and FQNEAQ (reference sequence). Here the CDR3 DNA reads TGTGCCAGCCCCGGACGCTCTGGGGCCAACGTCCTGACTTTC. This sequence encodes CASPGRSGANVLTF.

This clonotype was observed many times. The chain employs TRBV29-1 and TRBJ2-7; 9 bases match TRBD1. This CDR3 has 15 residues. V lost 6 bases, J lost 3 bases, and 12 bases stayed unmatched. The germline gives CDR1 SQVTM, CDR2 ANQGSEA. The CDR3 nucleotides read TGCAGCGTCGCTGGGGGACAGGGCCCAATCTACGAGCAGTACTTC. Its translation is CSVAGGQGPIYEQYF.

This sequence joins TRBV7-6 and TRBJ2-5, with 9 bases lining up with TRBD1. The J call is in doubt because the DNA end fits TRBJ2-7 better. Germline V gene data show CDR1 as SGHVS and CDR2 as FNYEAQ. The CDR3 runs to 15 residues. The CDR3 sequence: CASSIGTGFPYEQYF. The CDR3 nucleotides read TGTGCCAGCAGCATTGGGACAGGGTTCCCCTACGAGCAGTACTTC.

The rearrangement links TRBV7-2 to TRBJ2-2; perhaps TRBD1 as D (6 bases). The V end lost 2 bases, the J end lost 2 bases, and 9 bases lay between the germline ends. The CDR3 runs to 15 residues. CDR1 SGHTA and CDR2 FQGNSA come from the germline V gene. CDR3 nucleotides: TGTGCCAGCAGCTTATATGGGACAAACACCGGGGAGCTGTTTTTT. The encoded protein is CASSLYGTNTGELFF.

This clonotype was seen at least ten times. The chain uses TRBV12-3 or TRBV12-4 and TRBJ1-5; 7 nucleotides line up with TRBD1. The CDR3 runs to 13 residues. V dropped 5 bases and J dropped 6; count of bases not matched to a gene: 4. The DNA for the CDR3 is TGTGCCAGCAGTCCAGGGGGAGCTCAGCCCCAGCATTTT. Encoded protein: CASSPGGAQPQHF.

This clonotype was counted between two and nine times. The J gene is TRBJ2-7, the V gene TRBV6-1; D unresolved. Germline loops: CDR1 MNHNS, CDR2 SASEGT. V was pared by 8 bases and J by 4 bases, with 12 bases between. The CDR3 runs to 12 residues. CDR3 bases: TGTGCCAGCCCCGGTCAGGCATACGAGCAGTACTTC. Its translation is CASPGQAYEQYF.

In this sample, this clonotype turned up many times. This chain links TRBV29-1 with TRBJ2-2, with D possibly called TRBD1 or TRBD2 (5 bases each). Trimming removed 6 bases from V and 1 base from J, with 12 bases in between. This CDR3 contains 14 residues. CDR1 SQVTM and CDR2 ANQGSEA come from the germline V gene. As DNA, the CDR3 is TGCAGCGTCACGAGGGGCATGAACACCGGGGAGCTGTTTTTT. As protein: CSVTRGMNTGELFF.

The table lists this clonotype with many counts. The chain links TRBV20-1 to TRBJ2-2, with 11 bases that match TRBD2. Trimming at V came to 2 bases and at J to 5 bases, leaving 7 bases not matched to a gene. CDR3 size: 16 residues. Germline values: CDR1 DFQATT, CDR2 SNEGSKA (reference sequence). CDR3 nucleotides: TGCAGTGCTAGACTCACCGGGACTAGCGGTACCGGGGAGCTGTTTTTT. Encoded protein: CSARLTGTSGTGELFF.